This paragraph covers one T cell receptor beta chain sequence. Its antigen is as yet unknown. This specimen comes from a study of a mutant IDH1 vaccine in newly diagnosed glioma. Study-wide background: The study gave patients eight vaccinations in weeks 1, 3, 5, 7, 11, 15, 19, 23. Treatment recipients were approximately 62% male and around 40% female, and their mean age was roughly 40 years. Standard pretreatment was either radiotherapy, temozolomide, or, for most, radiochemotherapy with temozolomide. Study-level results: Of the patients, roughly 93% had vaccine-induced immune responses.

Clones were sequenced by immunoSEQ multiplex PCR, and TCRdb holds only the in-frame ones, with some missing. The sample carries some 42,000 clones, approximately 85% recorded once. CDR3 length: 14 amino acids. Germline V gene lookup returns CDR1 SGHTA and CDR2 FQGTGA. The trim removed 4 bases at V and 6 bases at J, leaving 7 bases unmatched. Regarding time point: week 5, during vaccination. Every vaccine dose comprised 300 ug of mutant IDH1 20-mer peptide plus topical imiquimod. The sequencing used PBMCs, collected from a glioma patient whose treatment included an IDH1 peptide vaccine. The sequence was obtained from a man in his forties with glioma. This chain uses TRBV7-3 with TRBJ2-3; 7 nucleotides agree with TRBD2. CDR3 DNA sequence: TGTGCCAGCAGCTCCGGACTAGTCGGTGATACGCAGTATTTT. It encodes CASSSGLVGDTQYF.